Listed below are T cell receptor beta chains from one sample, sequenced in a study of shared clonotypes between healthy human individuals. TCRdb keeps only in-frame clones here, not all; method: immunoSEQ multiplex PCR. The data hold some 2,500,000 clones, with 92% observed a single time. Sample: naive CD4+ T cells from PBMCs. Receptors originate from a man aged 18-30 years in good health. Some clones in this sample may be carry-over from other donors' samples. Each CDR3 is given with its conserved first and last residue. A D gene is named only where the DNA matches it firmly. Not every row has a clone size; where given, it reads once, few, many or a size class.

clone_size d_call j_call v_call cdr3_nt cdr3_aa
. . TRBJ2-3 TRBV11-3 TGTGCCAGCAGCCAGGGCCCCGAATCAGATACGCAGTATTTT CASSQGPESDTQYF
once . TRBJ2-7 TRBV28 TGTGCCAGTTCCCGTAGCCGTTCGAGACACTACGAGCAGTACTTC CASSRSRSRHYEQYF
. . TRBJ2-7 TRBV6-6 TGTGCCAGCAGAATCGCAGGGTCCGAGCAGTACTTC CASRIAGSEQYF
. . TRBJ1-5 TRBV6-4 TGTGCCAGCAGCGTGGGACAAGGCAATCAGCCCCAGCATTTT CASSVGQGNQPQHF
. TRBD1 TRBJ2-1 TRBV28 TGTGCCAGCAGTTTAAACAGGGGCACCTACAATGAGCAGTTCTTC CASSLNRGTYNEQFF
. TRBD1 TRBJ1-2 TRBV18 TGTGCCAGCTCACCCCGGGACAGGGGTGGCTACACCTTC CASSPRDRGGYTF
. TRBD1 TRBJ2-1 TRBV7-2 TGTGCCAGCAGCTTGGGGACAGGGGGCTTAAATGAGCAGTTCTTC CASSLGTGGLNEQFF
once . TRBJ1-2 TRBV7-9 TGTGCCAGCAGCCGGGCGTCCCTCTATGGCTACACCTTC CASSRASLYGYTF
. . TRBJ1-2 TRBV12-5 TGTGCTAGTGCCCCAACAGGACAGAACTATGGCTACACCTTC CASAPTGQNYGYTF
. . TRBJ2-7 TRBV7-8 TGTGCCAGCACCCCAAGTCCCGGAGCCTACGAGCAGTACTTC CASTPSPGAYEQYF
. TRBD2 TRBJ2-7 TRBV5-4 TGTGCCAGCAGCGCCGGCGGGAGGGCCTCCTACGAGCAGTACTTC CASSAGGRASYEQYF
. . TRBJ2-7 TRBV6-1 TGTGCCAGCAGTGAATTTCCGGGGAGCAACGAGCAGTACTTC CASSEFPGSNEQYF
. . TRBJ2-7 TRBV18 TGTGCCAGCTCACTTTCCCGGGATCTTTACGAGCAGTACTTC CASSLSRDLYEQYF
. TRBD1 TRBJ2-7 TRBV6-1 TGTGCCAGCACCTTAACTACGGACAGGAGCTACGAGCAGTACTTC CASTLTTDRSYEQYF
. . TRBJ1-5 TRBV30 TGTGCCTGGAGCACGGGGGGGCCCCAGCATTTT CAWSTGGPQHF
. . TRBJ2-7 TRBV9 TGTGCCAGCAGCGTAGGGTCTGCGGGACACTCCTACGAGCAGTACTTC CASSVGSAGHSYEQYF
. . TRBJ2-7 TRBV23-1 TGCGCCAGCGTGTCGGAGGACCGCCCAACCTACGAGCAGTACTTC CASVSEDRPTYEQYF
. . TRBJ2-3 TRBV5-1 TGCGCCAGCAGGCTGACGGGGGCCAGCACAGATACGCAGTATTTT CASRLTGASTDTQYF